This T cell receptor beta chain was recorded in a study of blood T cell repertoires in COVID-19. This CDR3 spans 14 amino acids. CDR1 is MGHRA and CDR2 is YSYEKL in the germline V gene. Losses at the gene ends were 1 base for V and 4 bases for J; bases not matched to a gene: 2. In the source study's methods: Nucleated cell counts were estimated from reference gene primer amplification. The data were produced by immunoSEQ multiplex PCR, yet TCRdb's version contains in-frame clones alone and is incomplete. The DNA was the basis for D and trimming; V, J and clone size are from that table. Here the sample spans 180,000 or so clones, about 88% being singletons.

Sequenced: peripheral blood. The receptor was isolated from a man between 18 and 35 years old with acute or convalescent COVID-19. V is TRBV4-1 and J is TRBJ2-7; 9 bases are a match to TRBD1. The chain's CDR3 is CASSQGGTGYEQYF. The CDR3 DNA is TGCGCCAGCAGCCAAGGTGGGACAGGGTACGAGCAGTACTTC.